This T cell receptor beta chain was identified in a study of CD8+ T cells in alopecia areata. Background on the study: For the treated group, dosing was oral tofacitinib at 5 to 10 mg twice daily. Tofacitinib treatment spanned 6 to 18 months, with 6 months off drug afterward. The study, taken as a whole, reports: It was observed that many expanded lesional clones persisted in scalp and blood during tofacitinib.

Treatment defined: oral pan-JAK inhibitor, 5-10 mg twice daily. Peripheral blood, together with lesional scalp punch biopsies, was collected from alopecia areata patients. Per germline, CDR1 SGHRS and CDR2 YFSETQ. V lost 0 bases and J lost 6, with 6 bases in between. The CDR3 sequence is 13 residues long. Concerning this clone: The antigen remains unidentified.

Extraction and reverse transcription of RNA yielded cDNA as the sequencing template. The data were produced by immunoSEQ multiplex PCR, yet TCRdb's version contains in-frame clones alone and is incomplete. The table includes approximately 130,000 clones, roughly 55% detected once. The chain has TRBV5-1 and TRBJ2-2; unclear D gene. This clonotype was obtained from a human donor with alopecia areata. Here the sequenced sample was CD4+ T cells sorted from blood, taken at week 4, from a patient treated with tofacitinib. Written as DNA, the CDR3 is TGCGCCAGCAGCTTGGCGTTTCCCGGGGAGCTGTTTTTT. Residues: CASSLAFPGELFF. The complete variable domain, with remaining parts taken from reference TRBV5-1 and TRBJ2-2, reads KAGVTQTPRYLIKTRGQQVTLSCSPISGHRSVSWYQQTPGQGLQFLFEYFSETQRNKGNFPGRFSGRQFSNSRSEMNVSTLELGDSALYLCASSLAFPGELFFGEGSRLTVL.